This T cell receptor beta chain was retrieved from a study of cytomegalovirus exposure and HLA in healthy donors. Study conclusions and caveats: Analysis was carried out at a later point, and it linked a missense DCLRE1C variant to TCR beta V- and J-gene trimming. Being productive about 87% or about 30% of the time was typical of most TCR beta V segments in an earlier analysis. The authors excluded some V segments, including TRBV6-2 and TRBV6-3, as indistinguishable.

Use of 60 Vbeta and 13 Jbeta primers characterized the PCR. This table comes from immunoSEQ multiplex PCR, and its TCRdb copy is limited to in-frame clones, with some not included. The sample lists over 200,000 clones; over 70% were seen once. A note on this clone: Its antigen is still unknown.

Germline loops: CDR1 MNHEY, CDR2 SMNVEV (reference sequence). Trimming at V came to 4 bases and at J to 7 bases, leaving 6 bases not matched to a gene. The CDR3 is made up of 13 amino acids. The J gene is TRBJ1-2, the V gene TRBV27; 7 bases are shared with TRBD1. This receptor was obtained from an older woman in good health and CMV-seropositive. The sample taken for sequencing was PBMCs. The CDR3 protein is CASSSTGLSGYTF. CDR3 in DNA: TGTGCCAGCAGTTCGACAGGGCTCTCTGGCTACACCTTC.